This T cell receptor beta chain was retrieved from a study of cytomegalovirus exposure and HLA in healthy donors listed by TCRdb under 2017. General notes on the study: The 650 to 800 repertoires of the first cohort and the 120 or so validation repertoires were produced on the same platform, according to a later analysis. In addition to the first cohort of hundreds of subjects, a separate validation cohort of under 150 different subjects was used. The study combined high-throughput TCR immunosequencing, statistical association of individual TCRs with disease status, and machine learning to predict cytomegalovirus infection status. The study aimed to test whether signatures of past pathogen exposure could be identified by cataloging public T cell receptors. Overall study results and their limits: All 130 or so repertoires were used to score co-occurrence in the validation cohort in a later analysis, because that analysis had no HLA typing for the cohort. Of the cluster scores, approximately 95% were above 0 in a later analysis, which found that TCRs clustered in the first cohort also tended to co-occur in the approximately 130 validation repertoires. Three of the identified cytomegalovirus-associated TCR beta chains were confirmed in vitro to be specific for cytomegalovirus antigens. Cytomegalovirus status was reported to be diagnosed by the classifier with high specificity and sensitivity in both the original and validation cohorts. The study gave a list of roughly 150 TCR beta chains associated with cytomegalovirus. Across donors, most TCR sequences were observed very rarely, whereas some public TCRs were present in many individuals. According to the authors, the approach could potentially be generalized to other disease states and immunological phenotypes.

The CDR3 holds 15 amino acids from the cysteine to the phenylalanine. CDR3 DNA is the only sequence kept; it has 45 bases, read in frame from the first base. Ends trimmed: V by 2 bases, J by 3 bases; bases unmatched to a gene: 2. CDR1 and CDR2 are read off the germline V gene as MNHNS and SASEGT. The library relied on the immunoSEQ multiplex PCR assay. As for the authors' bioinformatics: A statistical classification framework was developed to diagnose cytomegalovirus status using the catalog of TCR beta chain sequences. Sourced from immuneACCESS, this table was stored by TCRdb with only in-frame sequences that have V and J called. A share of the clones is absent; for the studies checked, an unresolved V gene accounts for under half, and the remainder has no known explanation. The V and J calls and clone size are taken from that table; D and trimming were inferred from the DNA. This sample gives over 150,000 clones in total; 86% of them show up just once. The ten largest clones capture 2% to 2.5% of the sample.

The donors were included in the validation cohort of roughly 130 subjects, a group kept apart from the roughly 680-subject first cohort. This clone was counted once. Its antigen is not yet known. One base away there is no much larger clone; base qualities are not given. The rearrangement joined TRBV6-1 to TRBJ2-7, with TRBD2 matching 12 junction bases. Sequencing input: PBMCs. The receptor was isolated from a woman aged 18-29 years in good health and CMV-seronegative. The CDR3 region has the sequence CASSELTSGGYEQYF. The nucleotides read TGTGCCAGCAGTGAATTGACTAGCGGGGGCTACGAGCAGTACTTC.